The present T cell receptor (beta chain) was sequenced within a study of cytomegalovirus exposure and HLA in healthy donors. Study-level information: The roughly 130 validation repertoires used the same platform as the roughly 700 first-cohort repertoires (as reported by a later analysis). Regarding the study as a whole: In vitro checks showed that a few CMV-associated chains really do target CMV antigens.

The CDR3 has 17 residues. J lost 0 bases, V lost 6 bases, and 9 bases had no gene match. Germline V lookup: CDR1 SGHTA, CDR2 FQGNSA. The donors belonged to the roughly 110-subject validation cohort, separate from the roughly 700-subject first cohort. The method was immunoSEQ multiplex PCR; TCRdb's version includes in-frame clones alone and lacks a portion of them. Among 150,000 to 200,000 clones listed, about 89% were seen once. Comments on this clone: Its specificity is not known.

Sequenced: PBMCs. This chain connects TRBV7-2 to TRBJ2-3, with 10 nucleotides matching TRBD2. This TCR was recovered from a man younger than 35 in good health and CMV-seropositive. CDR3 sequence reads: CASRRLAGTHSTDTQYF. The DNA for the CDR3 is TGTGCCAGCAGACGACTAGCGGGTACACATAGCACAGATACGCAGTATTTT.